This entry is about one TCR beta chain. This specimen belongs to a study of radiotherapy plus CTLA-4 blockade in lung cancer. The V segment lost 3 bases and the J segment 2 bases; nucleotides outside the gene matches: 7. CDR3 size: 18 residues. Looked up from germline, CDR1 is MGHRA and CDR2 is YSYEKL. The table came from immunoSEQ multiplex PCR; TCRdb's copy has only in-frame clones and leaves some out. The sample holds about 49,000 clones, 70% to 90% seen once. The V and J genes are TRBV4-1 and TRBJ2-6; 10 nucleotides agree with TRBD1. Material: peripheral blood, obtained from a patient treated with radiotherapy plus ipilimumab. The receptor was derived from a human donor with non-small cell lung cancer whose response to radiotherapy plus ipilimumab could not be evaluated. The CDR3 protein is CASSHAPGQGTGANVLTF. CDR3 in DNA: TGCGCCAGCAGCCATGCTCCGGGACAGGGGACTGGGGCCAACGTCCTGACTTTC.